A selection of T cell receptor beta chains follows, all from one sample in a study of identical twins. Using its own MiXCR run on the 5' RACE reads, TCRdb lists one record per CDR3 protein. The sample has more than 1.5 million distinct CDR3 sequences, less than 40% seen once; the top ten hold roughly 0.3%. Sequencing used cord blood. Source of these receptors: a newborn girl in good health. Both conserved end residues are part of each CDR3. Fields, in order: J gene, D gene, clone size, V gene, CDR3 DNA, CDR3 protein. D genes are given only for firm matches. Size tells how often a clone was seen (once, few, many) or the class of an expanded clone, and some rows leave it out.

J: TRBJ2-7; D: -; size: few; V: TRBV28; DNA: TGTGCCAGCAGCCAGATCAGGGTTTTCTACGAGCAGTACTTC; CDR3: CASSQIRVFYEQYF
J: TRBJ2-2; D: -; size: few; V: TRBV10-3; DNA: TGTGCCATCAGTGAGTTGGACTACACCGGGGAGCTGTTTTTT; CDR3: CAISELDYTGELFF
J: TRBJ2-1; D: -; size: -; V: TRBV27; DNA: TGTGCCAGCAGCCAAATGATCCGGGCCCTATACAATGAGCAGTTCTTC; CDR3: CASSQMIRALYNEQFF
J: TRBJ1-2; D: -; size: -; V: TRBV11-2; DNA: TGTGCCAGCAGCTCTCTACGTCCCTATGGCTACACCTTC; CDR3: CASSSLRPYGYTF
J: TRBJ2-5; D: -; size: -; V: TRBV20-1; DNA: TGCAGTGCTGATCGTTGGCGGGGTACAAAAGAGACCCAGTACTTC; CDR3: CSADRWRGTKETQYF
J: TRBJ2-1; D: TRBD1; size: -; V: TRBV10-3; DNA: TGTGCCATCAGAGGACAGGGGGGCGATGAGCAGTTCTTC; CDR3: CAIRGQGGDEQFF
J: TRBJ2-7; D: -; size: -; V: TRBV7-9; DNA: TGTGCCAGCAGCTTAGGAGGGGCAGACCGCCACCTAATCGAGCAGTACTTC; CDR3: CASSLGGADRHLIEQYF
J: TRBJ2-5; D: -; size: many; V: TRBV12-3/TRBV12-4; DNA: TGTGCCAGCACGGGATACAGGGTAGAAGAGACCCAGTACTTC; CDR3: CASTGYRVEETQYF
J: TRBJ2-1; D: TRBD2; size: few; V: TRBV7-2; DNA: TGTGCCAGCAGCCCCGGACTAGTTCCTAATGAGCAGTTCTTC; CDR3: CASSPGLVPNEQFF
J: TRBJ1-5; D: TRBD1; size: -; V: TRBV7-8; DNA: TGTGCCAGCAGCTTAGATAGGACAGGGGAATATCAGCCCCAGCATTTT; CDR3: CASSLDRTGEYQPQHF
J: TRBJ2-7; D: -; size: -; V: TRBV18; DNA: TGTGCCAGCTCACCTGTGGCAGGGACCTCCTACAATGAGCAGTACTTC; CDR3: CASSPVAGTSYNEQYF
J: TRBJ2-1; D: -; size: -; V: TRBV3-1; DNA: TGTGCCAGCAGCCAAGCCCTGACTAGGTTAGCCAATGAGCAGTTCTTC; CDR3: CASSQALTRLANEQFF
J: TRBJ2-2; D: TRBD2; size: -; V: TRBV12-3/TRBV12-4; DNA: TGTGCCAGCAGTTTAGCCGGACTAGGGAATCCCGGGGAGCTGTTTTTT; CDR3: CASSLAGLGNPGELFF
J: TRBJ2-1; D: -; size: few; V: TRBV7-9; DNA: TGTGCCGGCAGCTCAGGGACCTCCCTCTCCTACAATGAGCAGTTCTTC; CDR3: CAGSSGTSLSYNEQFF
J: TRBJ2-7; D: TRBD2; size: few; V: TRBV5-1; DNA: TGCGCCAGCAGCTTACCCCCCAGCGGGAGTGTCTACGAGCAGTACTTC; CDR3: CASSLPPSGSVYEQYF
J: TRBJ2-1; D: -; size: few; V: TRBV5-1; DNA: TGCGCCAGCAGATATTCCGGGTACAATGAGCAGTTCTTC; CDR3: CASRYSGYNEQFF
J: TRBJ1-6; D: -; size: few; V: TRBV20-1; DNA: TGCAGTGCTAGAGAGTTTAGCCTGCCAGGGTCACCCCTCCACTTT; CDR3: CSAREFSLPGSPLHF
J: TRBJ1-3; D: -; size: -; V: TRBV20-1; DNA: TGCAGTGCTAGAGATGGGGCTTTCTCTGGAAACACCATATATTTT; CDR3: CSARDGAFSGNTIYF
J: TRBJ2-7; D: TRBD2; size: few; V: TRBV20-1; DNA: TGCAGTGCTAGTCGGTCGGGGGGGGCCTACGAGCAGTACTTC; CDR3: CSASRSGGAYEQYF
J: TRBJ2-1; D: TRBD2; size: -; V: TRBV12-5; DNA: TGTGCTAGTGGTTTGGGGACTAGCGGGAGCAATGAGCAGTTCTTC; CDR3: CASGLGTSGSNEQFF
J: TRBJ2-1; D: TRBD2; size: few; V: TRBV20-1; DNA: TGCAGTGAGTCGGCTAGCGGGGACAATGAGCAGTTCTTC; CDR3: CSESASGDNEQFF
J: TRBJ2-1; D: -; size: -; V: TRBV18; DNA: TGTGCCAGCTCACCAGGGCGCTACTCCTACAATGAGCAGTTCTTC; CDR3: CASSPGRYSYNEQFF
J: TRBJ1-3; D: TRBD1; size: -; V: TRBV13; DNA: TGTGCCAGCAGCCCACGGACAGGGTGGAACACCATATATTTT; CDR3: CASSPRTGWNTIYF
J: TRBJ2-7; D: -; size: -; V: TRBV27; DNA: TGTGCCAGCATGGGACACTCCTACGAGCAGTACTTC; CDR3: CASMGHSYEQYF
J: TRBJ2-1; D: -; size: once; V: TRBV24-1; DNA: TGTGCCACCAGCCATCTAGATGAGCAGTTCTTC; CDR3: CATSHLDEQFF
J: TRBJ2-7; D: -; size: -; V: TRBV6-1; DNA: TGTGCCAGCAGTGAAAGGGTTTCCCCGTACGAGCAGTACTTC; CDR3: CASSERVSPYEQYF
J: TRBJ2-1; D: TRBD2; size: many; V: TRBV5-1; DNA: TGCGCCAGCAGCTTGACTAGCGGAGCCTCCTACAATGAGCAGTTCTTC; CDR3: CASSLTSGASYNEQFF
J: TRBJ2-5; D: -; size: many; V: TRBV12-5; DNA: TGTGCTAGTGCGGGGATCCAAGAGACCCAGTACTTC; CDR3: CASAGIQETQYF
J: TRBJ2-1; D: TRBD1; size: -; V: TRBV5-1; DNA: TGCGCCAGCAGCTTACGTTCGCTGACAGGGGGAACCTACAATGAGCAGTTCTTC; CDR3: CASSLRSLTGGTYNEQFF
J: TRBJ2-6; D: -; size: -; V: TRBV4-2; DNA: TGTGCCAGCAGCCAAGATCTAAGGAACGGGGCCAACGTCCTGACTTTC; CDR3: CASSQDLRNGANVLTF
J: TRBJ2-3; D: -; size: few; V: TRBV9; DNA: TGTGCCAGCAGCGTAGCTCCGGGCGCAGATACGCAGTATTTT; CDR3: CASSVAPGADTQYF
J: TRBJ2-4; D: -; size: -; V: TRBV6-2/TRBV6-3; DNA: TGTGCCAGCAGTTACTCGACTAAGACAGGTTTAGCCAAAAACATTCAGTACTTC; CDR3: CASSYSTKTGLAKNIQYF
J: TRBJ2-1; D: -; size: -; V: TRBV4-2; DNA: TGTGCCAGCAGCCAAGGAGGGATACGGGGTTGGCCCTACAATGAGCAGTTCTTC; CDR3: CASSQGGIRGWPYNEQFF
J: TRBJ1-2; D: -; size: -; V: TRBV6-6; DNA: TGTGCCAGCAGTTACTCGGGCAGCTCAGCTAACTATGGCTACACCTTC; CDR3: CASSYSGSSANYGYTF
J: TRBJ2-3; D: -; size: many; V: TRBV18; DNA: TGTGCCAGCAGTCCCCGGAAAGATACGCAGTATTTT; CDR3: CASSPRKDTQYF
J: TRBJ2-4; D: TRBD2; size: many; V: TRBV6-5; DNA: TGTGCCAGCAGGACTAGCGGGAAAAACATTCAGTACTTC; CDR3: CASRTSGKNIQYF
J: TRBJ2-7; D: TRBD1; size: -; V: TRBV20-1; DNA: TGCAGTGCCACGGACAGGGAGCAATACGAGCAGTACTTC; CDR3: CSATDREQYEQYF
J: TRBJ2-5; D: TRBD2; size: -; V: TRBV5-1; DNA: TGCGCCAGCAGCTCTAGCGGAGAAGAGATCCAGTACTTC; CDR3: CASSSSGEEIQYF
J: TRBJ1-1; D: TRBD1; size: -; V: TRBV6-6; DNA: TGTGCCAGCACCCCTTCTACAGGGGGTACCACTGAAGCTTTCTTT; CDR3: CASTPSTGGTTEAFF
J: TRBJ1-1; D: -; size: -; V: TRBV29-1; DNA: TGCAGCCATCGGGCCGGAACTGAAGCTTTCTTT; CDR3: CSHRAGTEAFF
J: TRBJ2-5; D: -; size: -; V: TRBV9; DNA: TGTGCCAGCAGCACGGGATGGGTTGGGGGGAGGATGGTGGAGACCCAGTACTTC; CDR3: CASSTGWVGGRMVETQYF
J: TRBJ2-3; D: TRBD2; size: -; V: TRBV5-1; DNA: TGCGCCAGCAGCCCACCTCGACTAGCGCTACGCACAGATACGCAGTATTTT; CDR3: CASSPPRLALRTDTQYF
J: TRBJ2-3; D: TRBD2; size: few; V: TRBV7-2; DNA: TGTGCCAGCAGCTCGGGACTAGCGGGAACTAGCACAGATACGCAGTATTTT; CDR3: CASSSGLAGTSTDTQYF
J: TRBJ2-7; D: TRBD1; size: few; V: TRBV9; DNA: TGTGCCAGCACCCCTATGGACAGGGGTAGCGAGCAGTACTTC; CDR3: CASTPMDRGSEQYF
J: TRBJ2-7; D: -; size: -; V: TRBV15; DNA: TGTGCCACCGCGTCTCTTGAGGAAACCTACGAGCAGTACTTC; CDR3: CATASLEETYEQYF
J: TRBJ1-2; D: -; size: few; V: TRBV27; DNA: TGTGCCAGCAGGCGATCGGACTATGGCTACACCTTC; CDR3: CASRRSDYGYTF
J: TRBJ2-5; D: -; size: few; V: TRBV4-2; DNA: TGTGCCAGCAGCAAGACTGGTCTGCGGTACGGGCAGTACTTC; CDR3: CASSKTGLRYGQYF
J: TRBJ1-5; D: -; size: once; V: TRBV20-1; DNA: TGCAGTGCTAGACCTTTGGCAGGACATAGCAATCAGCCCCAGCATTTT; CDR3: CSARPLAGHSNQPQHF
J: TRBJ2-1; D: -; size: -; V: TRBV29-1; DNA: TGCAGCGTCCCACGGCGTAGGGATAATGAGCGGTTCTTC; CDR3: CSVPRRRDNERFF
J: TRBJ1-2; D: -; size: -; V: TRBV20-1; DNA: TGCAGTGCTAGAGATGACCGACCCCATGGCTACACCTTC; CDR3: CSARDDRPHGYTF